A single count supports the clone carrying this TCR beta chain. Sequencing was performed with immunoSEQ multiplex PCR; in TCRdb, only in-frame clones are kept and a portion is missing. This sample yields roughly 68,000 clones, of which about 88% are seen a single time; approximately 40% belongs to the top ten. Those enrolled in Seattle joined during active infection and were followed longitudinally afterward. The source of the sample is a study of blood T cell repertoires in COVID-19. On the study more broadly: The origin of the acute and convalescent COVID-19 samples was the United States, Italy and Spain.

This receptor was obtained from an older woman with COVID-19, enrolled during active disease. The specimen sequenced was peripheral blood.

CDR3 bases: TGTGCCAGCAGTTACCCCTCGAATGAGCAGTTCTTC. Translated, it gives CASSYPSNEQFF. The chain couples TRBV6-2 or TRBV6-3 to TRBJ2-1, with unresolved D. The CDR3 runs 12 residues. Germline values: CDR1 MNHEY, CDR2 SVGEGT. Trimming took 2 bases from V and 7 from J, leaving 6 bases between them.